A single sample gave rise to the 13 T cell receptor beta chains below, sequenced in a study of blood T cell repertoires in COVID-19. Produced via immunoSEQ multiplex PCR; TCRdb's table is partial and in-frame only. The data hold about 190,000 clones, with approximately 73% observed a single time. Sequenced material: PBMCs or T cells enriched from blood (not recorded which). The origin of the receptors is a woman in her forties or fifties with acute COVID-19.

This chain joins TRBV29-1 and TRBJ2-2, with 13 bases that match TRBD2. The CDR3 runs to 15 residues. Germline CDR1 and CDR2: SQVTM and ANQGSEA. The V and J ends lost 6 bases and 3 bases, in that order; junction bases with no gene match: 4. Here the CDR3 DNA reads TGCAGCGTCCAAGGACTAGCGGGGGACACCGGGGAGCTGTTTTTT. Its translation is CSVQGLAGDTGELFF.

The V and J genes are TRBV27 and TRBJ1-5, with D maybe TRBD1 (6 bases). CDR3 size: 14 residues. Trimming took 5 bases from V and 6 from J, leaving 14 bases between them. Germline CDR1 MNHEY, CDR2 SMNVEV (reference sequence). This CDR3 reads CASSPIGGAQPQHF. DNA for the CDR3: TGTGCCAGCAGTCCTATTGGGGGGGCTCAGCCCCAGCATTTT.

The rearrangement uses TRBV18 and TRBJ1-1; 8 positions agree with TRBD1. V shed 5 bases and J 0 bases; nucleotides not matched to a gene: 8. CDR3 length equals 16 residues. Germline CDR1 reads KGHSH; CDR2 reads LQKENI. CDR3 region: CASSSQTGALNTEAFF. Written as DNA, the CDR3 is TGTGCCAGCTCATCCCAGACAGGGGCTTTGAACACTGAAGCTTTCTTT.

The chain combines TRBV19 with TRBJ2-3; 10 bases align to TRBD2. After removal of 2 bases from V and 4 bases from J, the junction contained 3 bases not matched to a gene. Germline values: CDR1 LNHDA, CDR2 SQIVND (reference sequence). The CDR3 consists of 15 residues. The CDR3: CASSILAGDADTQYF. CDR3 DNA sequence: TGTGCCAGTAGTATACTAGCGGGGGATGCAGATACGCAGTATTTT.

This sequence joins TRBV25-1 and TRBJ1-6, with D uncertain. The CDR3 extends over 14 amino acids. Germline V CDR1 and CDR2: MGHDK, SYGVNS. V lost 8 bases and J 10 bases, leaving 18 bases between the germline ends. The CDR3: CASSLHGLGSPLHF. The CDR3 coding sequence is TGTGCCAGCTCCCTACATGGCCTGGGCTCACCCCTCCACTTT.

CDR3 residues: CASSSRGGNTGELFF. The CDR3 nucleotides read TGTGCCAGCAGCTCCCGAGGAGGTAACACCGGGGAGCTGTTTTTT. The chain uses TRBV5-4 and TRBJ2-2; tentatively, D is TRBD2 (5 bases). The CDR3 is 15 amino acids. From germline, CDR1 is SGHNT and CDR2 YYREEE (reference sequence). V was cut by 3 bases and J by 2 bases, with 11 bases left in between.

As DNA, the CDR3 is TGTGCCAGCTCACGGAGAGAGGGACAGCCCCAGCATTTT. Amino acid sequence: CASSRREGQPQHF. The chain links TRBV18 to TRBJ1-5; the D is unclear. The ends were cut back, 4 bases at V and 7 bases at J, with 11 bases in the middle. Germline CDR1 reads KGHSH; CDR2 reads LQKENI. The CDR3 loop spans 13 amino acids.

V usage is TRBV7-6 and J usage is TRBJ1-2; D might be TRBD1 (6 bases). V was shortened by 5 bases and J by 8 bases, with 18 bases between the two germline ends. CDR1 SGHVS and CDR2 FNYEAQ come from the germline V gene. This CDR3 contains 14 residues. The CDR3 region is CASSPSGGPRGYTF. CDR3 in DNA: TGTGCCAGCAGCCCTAGCGGGGGCCCTCGAGGCTACACCTTC. Full variable domain (remainder filled in from reference TRBV7-6 and TRBJ1-2): GAGVSQSPRYKVTKRGQDVALRCDPISGHVSLYWYRQALGQGPEFLTYFNYEAQQDKSGLPNDRFSAERPEGSISTLTIQRTEQRDSAMYRCASSPSGGPRGYTFGSGTRLTVV.

J is TRBJ1-2 and V is TRBV28, with a weak D call TRBD1 (6 bases). With 1 base removed from V and 5 bases from J, the gap between germline ends came to 17 bases. This CDR3 comprises 16 residues. CDR1 and CDR2 from the germline V gene are MDHEN and SYDVKM. This CDR3 is CASSLFMGAVRYGYTF. The CDR3 region has the DNA TGTGCCAGCAGTTTATTTATGGGGGCAGTACGGTATGGCTACACCTTC.

The V gene is TRBV6-5, the J gene TRBJ2-7; possibly TRBD2 for D (6 bases). The germline CDR1 and CDR2 sequences are MNHEY and SVGAGI. The length of the CDR3 is 15 residues. V lost 5 bases and J lost 3, with 17 bases in between. The CDR3 here is CASSPVGTPLYEQYV. The CDR3 DNA reads TGTGCCAGCAGTCCAGTGGGGACTCCTCTCTACGAGCAGTACGTC.

The chain carries TRBV7-2 and TRBJ1-4, with D maybe TRBD1 (5 bases). The CDR3 has 17 amino acids. The germline CDR1 and CDR2 sequences are SGHTA and FQGNSA. V was shortened by 1 base and J by 5 bases, with 17 bases between the two germline ends. The CDR3 nucleotides read TGTGCCAGCAGCTTAGGGGGGTCATGGGGAGGCAATGAAAAACTGTTTTTT. It specifies CASSLGGSWGGNEKLFF.

The gene calls are TRBV6-1 and TRBJ1-2; TRBD1 is a possible D gene (6 bases). V was pared by 1 base and J by 3 bases, with 12 bases between. CDR1 MNHNS and CDR2 SASEGT come from the germline V gene. This CDR3 contains 15 residues. The CDR3 DNA follows: TGTGCCAGCAGTGAAGGATCACCAGGGGACTATGGCTACACCTTC. Protein sequence: CASSEGSPGDYGYTF.

The rearrangement links TRBV3-1 (or the pseudogene TRBV3-2) to TRBJ1-4; 9 bases align to TRBD1. The CDR3 contains 14 residues. The V gene end was trimmed by 0 bases and the J gene end by 14 bases; junction bases not matched to a gene: 7. The germline gives CDR1 LGHDT, CDR2 YNNKEL (reference sequence). CDR3 nucleotides: TGTGCCAGCAGCCAAGATCGGGAACAGGGGGCCCTGTTTTTT. This translates into CASSQDREQGALFF.